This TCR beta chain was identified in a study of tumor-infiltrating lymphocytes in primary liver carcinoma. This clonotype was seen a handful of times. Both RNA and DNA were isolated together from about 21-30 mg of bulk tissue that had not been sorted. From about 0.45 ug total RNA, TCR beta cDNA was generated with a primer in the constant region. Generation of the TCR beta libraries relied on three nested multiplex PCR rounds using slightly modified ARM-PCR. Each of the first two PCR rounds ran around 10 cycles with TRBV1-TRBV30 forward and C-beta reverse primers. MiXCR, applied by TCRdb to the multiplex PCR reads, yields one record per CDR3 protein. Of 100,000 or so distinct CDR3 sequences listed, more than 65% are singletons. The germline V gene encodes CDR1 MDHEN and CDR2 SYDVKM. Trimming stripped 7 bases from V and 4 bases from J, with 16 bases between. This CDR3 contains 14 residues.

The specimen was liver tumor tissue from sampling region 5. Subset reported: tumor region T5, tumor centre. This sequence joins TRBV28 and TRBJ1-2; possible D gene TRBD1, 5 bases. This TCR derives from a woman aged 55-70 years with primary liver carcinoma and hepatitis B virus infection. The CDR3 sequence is CASTPGGEAYGYTF. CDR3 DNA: TGTGCCAGCACCCCCGGAGGGGAGGCCTATGGCTACACCTTC.